These T cell receptor beta chains were read from a single sample in a study of OX40 agonist ivuxolimab in advanced cancers. Assay: immunoSEQ multiplex PCR; the TCRdb copy retains only in-frame clones and omits some. The table includes 60,000 to 85,000 clones, 92% detected once. The sample in question was CD4+ or CD8+ T cells sorted from blood, obtained in a trial of the OX40 agonist ivuxolimab. All receptors come from an adult with an advanced solid tumor such as melanoma, head and neck, liver or kidney cancer. CDR3s include the opening cysteine and the closing phenylalanine or tryptophan. The D gene is left open where the match is weak. Only some rows state a clone size, as once, few, many or a class for expanded clones.

cdr3_nt cdr3_aa j_call clone_size v_call d_call
TGTGCCGGCGGGACAGGGAGCACCGGGGAGCTGTTTTTT CAGGTGSTGELFF TRBJ2-2 NA TRBV13 TRBD1
TGCGCCAGCAGTGAACTCCGGGACTTTCGCACAGATACGCAGTATTTT CASSELRDFRTDTQYF TRBJ2-3 NA TRBV10-2 NA
TGCGCCAGCAGTCAAGATAGGTCGGGGCCCAACTATGGCTACACCTTC CASSQDRSGPNYGYTF TRBJ1-2 NA TRBV4-3 NA
TGTGCCAGCAGCACCTCGACTAGCGTGAACACAGATACGCAGTATTTT CASSTSTSVNTDTQYF TRBJ2-3 NA TRBV7-9 TRBD2
TGTGCCACCACCCGAGGGACGTCGGGCAACACTGAAGCTTTCTTT CATTRGTSGNTEAFF TRBJ1-1 medium-sized TRBV27 NA
TGTGCCAGCAGCTTAGCCCCAGAGGGTAATTCACCCCTCCACTTT CASSLAPEGNSPLHF TRBJ1-6 NA TRBV7-9 NA
TGCGCCAGCAGTGTGGGGGAAGGCCCTGAGCAGTTCTTC CASSVGEGPEQFF TRBJ2-1 NA TRBV10-1 NA
TGCGCCACCGGTAATCGACAGGGGTCAGATACGCAGTATTTT CATGNRQGSDTQYF TRBJ2-3 NA TRBV5-1 TRBD1
TGTGCCAGCAGCTCCATCGGTAGTGAGCAGTACTTC CASSSIGSEQYF TRBJ2-7 NA TRBV13 NA
TGTGCCAGTACCTGGGACAGGGAAAGATCCGGGGAGCTGTTTTTT CASTWDRERSGELFF TRBJ2-2 NA TRBV19 TRBD1
TGTGCCAGCAGCTTGTGGGGGGGGCCGTCGTTTAATTCACCCCTCCACTTT CASSLWGGPSFNSPLHF TRBJ1-6 NA TRBV5-4 NA
TGTGCCAGCAGCTCCCACGGTGTACAGTCTAACTATGGCTACACCTTC CASSSHGVQSNYGYTF TRBJ1-2 once TRBV7-2 NA
TGTGCCAGCTCACCACAGGGCCCAATACAAGAGACCCAGTACTTC CASSPQGPIQETQYF TRBJ2-5 NA TRBV18 NA
TGTGCCACCAGCAGAGAGCGCAACAATGAGCAGTTCTTC CATSRERNNEQFF TRBJ2-1 once TRBV15 NA
TGTGCCAGCAGCTTAGGTGCCCTGGGGCCCCAGCATTTT CASSLGALGPQHF TRBJ1-5 NA TRBV13 NA
TGTGCCAGCAGTTTATCTCAAGGGGACGGGATCACCGGGGAGCTGTTTTTT CASSLSQGDGITGELFF TRBJ2-2 NA TRBV27 NA
TGTGCCAGCAGCTCGGACACTAGCGCTAGCTCCTACGAGCAGTACTTC CASSSDTSASSYEQYF TRBJ2-7 once TRBV7-9 TRBD2